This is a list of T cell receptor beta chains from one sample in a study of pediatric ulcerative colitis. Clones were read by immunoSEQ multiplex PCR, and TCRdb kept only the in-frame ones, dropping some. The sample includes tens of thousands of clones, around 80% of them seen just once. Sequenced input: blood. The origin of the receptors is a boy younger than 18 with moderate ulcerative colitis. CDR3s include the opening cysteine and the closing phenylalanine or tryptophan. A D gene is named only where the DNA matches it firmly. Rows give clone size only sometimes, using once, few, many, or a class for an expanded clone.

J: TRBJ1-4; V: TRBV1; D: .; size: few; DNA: TGCACCAGCAGCCGGGGGACGCAGCTTAATGAAAAACTGTTTTTT; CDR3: CTSSRGTQLNEKLFF
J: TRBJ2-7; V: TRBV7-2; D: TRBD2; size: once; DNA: TGTGCCAGCAGCCTTAGGACTAGCGGGATCTCCTACGAGCAGTACTTC; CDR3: CASSLRTSGISYEQYF
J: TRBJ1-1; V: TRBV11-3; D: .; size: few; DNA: TGTGCCAGCAGCTTAACCGGTTACACTGAAGCTTTCTTT; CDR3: CASSLTGYTEAFF
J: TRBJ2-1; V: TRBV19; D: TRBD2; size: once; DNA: TGTGCCAGTGGTGGGGGGAGGGCCCGGAATGAGCAGTTCTTC; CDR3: CASGGGRARNEQFF
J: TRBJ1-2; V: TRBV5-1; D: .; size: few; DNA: TGCGCCAGCAGCCCGGACCGTTCTGGCTACACCTTC; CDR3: CASSPDRSGYTF
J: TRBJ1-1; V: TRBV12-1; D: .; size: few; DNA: TGTGCCAGCAGGTATCATTTGAACACTGAAGCTTTCTTT; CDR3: CASRYHLNTEAFF
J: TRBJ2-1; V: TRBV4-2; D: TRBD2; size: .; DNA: TGTGCCAGCAGCCAAGATAGCGGGAGGAGGGGTGAGCAGTTCTTC; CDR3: CASSQDSGRRGEQFF
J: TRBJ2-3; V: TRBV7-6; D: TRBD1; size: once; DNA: TGTGCCAGCAGCTCGGGACAGGGTGCGCAGTATTTT; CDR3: CASSSGQGAQYF
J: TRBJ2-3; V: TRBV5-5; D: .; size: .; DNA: TGTGCCAGCAGCTTGCCACGTCTAGTGACAGATACGCAGTATTTT; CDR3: CASSLPRLVTDTQYF
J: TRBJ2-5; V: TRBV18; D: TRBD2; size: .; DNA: TGTGCCAGCTCACCAACTAGCGGGAGTCAAGAGACCCAGTACTTC; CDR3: CASSPTSGSQETQYF
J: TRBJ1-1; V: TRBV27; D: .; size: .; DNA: TGTGCCAGCAGGCGGGCGGCTGGACAAACCAACACTGAAGCTTTCTTT; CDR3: CASRRAAGQTNTEAFF
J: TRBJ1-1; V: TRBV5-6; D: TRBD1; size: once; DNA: TGTGCCAGCAGCCGACCCCTACAGGGGGGAGCTTTCTTT; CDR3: CASSRPLQGGAFF
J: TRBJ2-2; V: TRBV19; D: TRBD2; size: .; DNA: TGTGCCAGCCTAAACCTAGCGGGGGGGCCGTGGACCGGGGAGCTGTTTTTT; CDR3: CASLNLAGGPWTGELFF
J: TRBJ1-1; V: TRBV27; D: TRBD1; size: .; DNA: TGTGCCAGCAGTCCCCGGGACAGGGAGAACACTGAAGCTTTCTTT; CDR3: CASSPRDRENTEAFF
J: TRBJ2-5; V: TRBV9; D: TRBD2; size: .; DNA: TGTGCCAGCAGTCGAGGGACTAGCGGGACCCAAGAGACCCAGTACTTC; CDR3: CASSRGTSGTQETQYF
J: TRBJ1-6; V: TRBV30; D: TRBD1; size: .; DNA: TGTGCCTGGACGGACAGGGCGAGCTCCTATAATTCACCCCTCCACTTT; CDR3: CAWTDRASSYNSPLHF
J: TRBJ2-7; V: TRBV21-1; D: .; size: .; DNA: TGTGCCAGCAGCGGTCGGACAGGGGGTTACGAGCAGTACTTC; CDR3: CASSGRTGGYEQYF
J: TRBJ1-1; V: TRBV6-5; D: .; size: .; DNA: TGTGCCAGCAGTTACTCGTCCGGGCCCATCTATGAAGCTTTCTTT; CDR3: CASSYSSGPIYEAFF
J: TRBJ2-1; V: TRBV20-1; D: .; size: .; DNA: TGCACTCCTGCTTCGGGCAATGAGCAGTTCTTC; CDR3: CTPASGNEQFF
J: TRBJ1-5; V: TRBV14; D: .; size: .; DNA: TGTGCCAGCAGCCAGGGCCAAGGGAGCAATCAGCCCCAGCATTTT; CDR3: CASSQGQGSNQPQHF
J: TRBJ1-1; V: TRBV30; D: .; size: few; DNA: TGTGCCCGGACAGTAATTCCTGGAACTGAAGCTTTCTTT; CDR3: CARTVIPGTEAFF
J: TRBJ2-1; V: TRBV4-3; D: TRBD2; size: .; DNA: TGCGCCAGCAGCCAAGGTGGAGTTAACATGGGACTAGCGGTACGCAATGAGCAGTTCTTC; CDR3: CASSQGGVNMGLAVRNEQFF
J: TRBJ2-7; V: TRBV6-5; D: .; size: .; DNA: TGTGCCAGCAGCCGCCGGCGGGACAGCTCCTACGAGCAGTACTTC; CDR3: CASSRRRDSSYEQYF
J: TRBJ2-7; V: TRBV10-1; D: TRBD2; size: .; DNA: TGCGCCAGCAGTGAGTCTGCGGGACTAGCGGGAAGTGAGCAGTACTTC; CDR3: CASSESAGLAGSEQYF